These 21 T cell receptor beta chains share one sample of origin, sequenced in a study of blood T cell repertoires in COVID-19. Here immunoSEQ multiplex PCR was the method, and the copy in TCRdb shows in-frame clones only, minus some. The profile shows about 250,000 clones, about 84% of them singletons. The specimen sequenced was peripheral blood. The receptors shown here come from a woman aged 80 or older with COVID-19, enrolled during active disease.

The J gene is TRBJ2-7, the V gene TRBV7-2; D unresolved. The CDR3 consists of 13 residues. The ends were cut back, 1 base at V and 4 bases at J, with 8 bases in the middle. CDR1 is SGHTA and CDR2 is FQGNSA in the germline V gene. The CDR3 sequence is CASSLGPRYEQYF. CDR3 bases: TGTGCCAGCAGCTTAGGCCCGAGGTACGAGCAGTACTTC.

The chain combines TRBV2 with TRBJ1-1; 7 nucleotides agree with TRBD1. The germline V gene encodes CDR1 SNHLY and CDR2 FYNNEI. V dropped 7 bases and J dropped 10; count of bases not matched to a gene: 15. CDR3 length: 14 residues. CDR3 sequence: CASNQATGPMGAFF. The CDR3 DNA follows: TGTGCCAGCAATCAAGCGACAGGGCCGATGGGAGCTTTCTTT.

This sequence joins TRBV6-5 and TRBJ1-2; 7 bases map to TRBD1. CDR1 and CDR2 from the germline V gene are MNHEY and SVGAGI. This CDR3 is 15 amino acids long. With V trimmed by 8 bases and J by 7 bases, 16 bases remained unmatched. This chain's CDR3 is CASWDPGTVFSGYTF. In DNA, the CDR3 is TGTGCCAGCTGGGACCCCGGGACAGTCTTTTCTGGCTACACCTTC.

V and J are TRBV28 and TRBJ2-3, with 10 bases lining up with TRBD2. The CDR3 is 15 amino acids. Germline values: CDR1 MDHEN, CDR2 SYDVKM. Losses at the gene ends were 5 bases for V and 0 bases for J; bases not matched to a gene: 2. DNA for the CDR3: TGTGCCAGCAGTCTTAGCGGGGGGAGCACAGATACGCAGTATTTT. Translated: CASSLSGGSTDTQYF. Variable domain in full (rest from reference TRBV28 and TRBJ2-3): DVKVTQSSRYLVKRTGEKVFLECVQDMDHENMFWYRQDPGLGLRLIYFSYDVKMKEKGDIPEGYSVSREKKERFSLILESASTNQTSMYLCASSLSGGSTDTQYFGPGTRLTVL.

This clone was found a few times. CDR3 loop: CASSQGGLEILYGYTF. The CDR3 nucleotides are TGTGCCAGCAGCCAAGGGGGACTCGAGATCCTCTATGGCTACACCTTC. This sequence joins TRBV3-1 (or the pseudogene TRBV3-2) and TRBJ1-2; D is possibly TRBD1 (5 bases). The germline gives CDR1 LGHDT, CDR2 YNNKEL (reference sequence). The CDR3 contains 16 residues. Trimming took 1 base from V and 4 from J, leaving 16 bases between them.

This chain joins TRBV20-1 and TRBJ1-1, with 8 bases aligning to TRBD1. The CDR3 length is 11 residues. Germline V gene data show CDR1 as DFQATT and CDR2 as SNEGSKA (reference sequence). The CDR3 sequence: CSGQGHTEAFF. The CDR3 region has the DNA TGCAGCGGACAGGGACACACTGAAGCTTTCTTT.

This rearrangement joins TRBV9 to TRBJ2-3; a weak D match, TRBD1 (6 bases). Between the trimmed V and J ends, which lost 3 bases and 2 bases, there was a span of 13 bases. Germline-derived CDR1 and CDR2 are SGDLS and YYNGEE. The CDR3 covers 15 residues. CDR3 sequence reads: CASSARTDPTDTQYF. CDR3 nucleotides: TGTGCCAGCAGCGCTAGGACAGACCCCACAGATACGCAGTATTTT.

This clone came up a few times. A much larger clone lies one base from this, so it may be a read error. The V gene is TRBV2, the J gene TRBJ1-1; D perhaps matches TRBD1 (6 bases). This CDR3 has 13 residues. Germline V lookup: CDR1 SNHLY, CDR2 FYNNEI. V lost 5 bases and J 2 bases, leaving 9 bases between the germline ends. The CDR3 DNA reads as TGTGCCAGCAGTCGGGACACCAACACTGAAGCTTTCTTT. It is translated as CASSRDTNTEAFF.

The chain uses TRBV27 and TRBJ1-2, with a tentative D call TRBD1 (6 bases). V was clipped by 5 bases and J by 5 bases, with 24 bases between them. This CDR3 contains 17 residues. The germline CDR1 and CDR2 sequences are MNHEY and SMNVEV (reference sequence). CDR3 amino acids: CASSAQRRGGIGYGYTF. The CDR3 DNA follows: TGTGCCAGCAGTGCCCAGCGTAGGGGGGGGATCGGGTATGGCTACACCTTC.

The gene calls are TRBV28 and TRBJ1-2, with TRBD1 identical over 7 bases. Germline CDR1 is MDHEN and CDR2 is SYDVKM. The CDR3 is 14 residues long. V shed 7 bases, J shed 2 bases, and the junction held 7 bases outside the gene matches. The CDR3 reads CASKGTDANYGYTF. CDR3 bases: TGTGCCAGCAAGGGGACAGATGCGAACTATGGCTACACCTTC.

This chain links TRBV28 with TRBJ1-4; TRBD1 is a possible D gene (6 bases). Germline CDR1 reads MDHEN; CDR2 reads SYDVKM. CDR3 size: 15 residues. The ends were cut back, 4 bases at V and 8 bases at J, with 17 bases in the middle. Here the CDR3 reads CASSWTTGRKEKLFF. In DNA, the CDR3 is TGTGCCAGCAGTTGGACGACAGGCAGAAAGGAAAAACTGTTTTTT.

This CDR3 is CASSQEEVYSGNTIYF. CDR3 DNA: TGCGCCAGCAGCCAAGAAGAGGTCTACTCTGGAAACACCATATATTTT. This chain joins TRBV4-1 and TRBJ1-3; the D is unclear. Between the trimmed V and J ends, which lost 0 bases and 0 bases, there was a span of 9 bases. CDR3 size: 16 residues. CDR1 and CDR2 (germline): MGHRA, YSYEKL.

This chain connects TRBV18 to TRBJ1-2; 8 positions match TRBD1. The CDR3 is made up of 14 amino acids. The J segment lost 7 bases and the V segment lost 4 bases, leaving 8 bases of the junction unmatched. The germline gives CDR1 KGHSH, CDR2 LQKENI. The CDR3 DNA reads TGTGCCAGCTCACTCCAGGACAGGGTGGGTGGCTACACCTTC. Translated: CASSLQDRVGGYTF.

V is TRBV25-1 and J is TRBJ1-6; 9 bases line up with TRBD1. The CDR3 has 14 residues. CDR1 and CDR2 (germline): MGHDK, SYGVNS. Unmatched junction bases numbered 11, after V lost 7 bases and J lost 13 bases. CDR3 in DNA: TGTGCCAGCACCCGGACAGGGGTTTCCTCGCCCCTCCACTTT. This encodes CASTRTGVSSPLHF.

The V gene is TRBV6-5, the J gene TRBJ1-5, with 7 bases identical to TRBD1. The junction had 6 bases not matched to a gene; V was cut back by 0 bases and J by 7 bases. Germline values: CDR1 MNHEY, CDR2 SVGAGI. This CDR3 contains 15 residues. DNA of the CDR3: TGTGCCAGCAGTTACTCGAGGACAGGTCGACAGCCCCAGCATTTT. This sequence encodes CASSYSRTGRQPQHF.

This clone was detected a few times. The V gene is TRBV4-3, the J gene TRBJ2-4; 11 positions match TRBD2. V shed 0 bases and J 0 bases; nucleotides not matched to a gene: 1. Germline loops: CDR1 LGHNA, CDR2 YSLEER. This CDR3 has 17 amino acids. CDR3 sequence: CASSQETSGGAKNIQYF. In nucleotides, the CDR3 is TGCGCCAGCAGCCAAGAAACTAGCGGGGGAGCCAAAAACATTCAGTACTTC.

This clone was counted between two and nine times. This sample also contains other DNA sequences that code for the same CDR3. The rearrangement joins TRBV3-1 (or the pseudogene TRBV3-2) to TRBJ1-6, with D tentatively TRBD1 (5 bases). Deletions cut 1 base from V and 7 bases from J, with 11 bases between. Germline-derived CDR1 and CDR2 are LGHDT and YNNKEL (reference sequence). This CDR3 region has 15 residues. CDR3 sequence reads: CASSQVAGGNSPLHF. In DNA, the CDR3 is TGTGCCAGCAGCCAAGTAGCCGGGGGAAATTCACCCCTCCACTTT.

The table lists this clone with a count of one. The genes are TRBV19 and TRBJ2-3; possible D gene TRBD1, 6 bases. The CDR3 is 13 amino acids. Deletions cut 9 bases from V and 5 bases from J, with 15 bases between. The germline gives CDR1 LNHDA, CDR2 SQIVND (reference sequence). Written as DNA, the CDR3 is TGTGCCAGCTCAAACAGGGTGGGAGATACGCAGTATTTT. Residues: CASSNRVGDTQYF.

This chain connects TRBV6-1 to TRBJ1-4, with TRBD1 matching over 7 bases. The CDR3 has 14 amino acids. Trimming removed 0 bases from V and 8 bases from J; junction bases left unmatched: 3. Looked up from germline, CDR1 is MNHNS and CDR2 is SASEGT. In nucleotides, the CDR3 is TGTGCCAGCAGTGAAGCGGGCAGGGGGGAAAAACTGTTTTTT. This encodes CASSEAGRGEKLFF.

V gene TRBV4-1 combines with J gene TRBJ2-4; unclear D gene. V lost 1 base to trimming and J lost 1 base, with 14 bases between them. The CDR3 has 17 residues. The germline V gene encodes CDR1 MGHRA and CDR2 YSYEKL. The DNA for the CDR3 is TGCGCCAGCAGCCAAGGGGTGGGTTTCGGGGCCAAAAACATTCAGTACTTC. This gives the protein CASSQGVGFGAKNIQYF.

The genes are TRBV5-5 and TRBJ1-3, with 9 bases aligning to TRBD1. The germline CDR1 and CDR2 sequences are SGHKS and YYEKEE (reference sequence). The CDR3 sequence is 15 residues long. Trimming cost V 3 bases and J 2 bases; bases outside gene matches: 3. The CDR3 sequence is CASSWGQGAGNTIYF. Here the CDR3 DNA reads TGTGCCAGCAGCTGGGGACAGGGAGCTGGAAACACCATATATTTT.